This is a list of T cell receptor beta chains from one sample in a study of blood T cell repertoires in COVID-19. Assay used: immunoSEQ multiplex PCR; TCRdb lists only in-frame clones, some missing. The sample includes some 80,000 clones, around 90% of them seen just once. The specimen sequenced was peripheral blood. These receptors were taken from a woman of 80 years or more with acute or convalescent COVID-19. Both conserved end residues are trimmed from each CDR3. Fields, in order: CDR3 length, V gene, CDR3 protein.

cdr3_length: 12
v_call: TRBV19
cdr3_aa: ASRSSGATYEQY

cdr3_length: 14
v_call: TRBV11-2
cdr3_aa: ASSPQGLAGYNEQF

cdr3_length: 14
v_call: TRBV21-1
cdr3_aa: ASEPLRDRASYEQY

cdr3_length: 12
v_call: TRBV4-1
cdr3_aa: ASSQKDSNYGYT

cdr3_length: 12
v_call: TRBV6-5
cdr3_aa: ASSNGLLVTEAF

cdr3_length: 14
v_call: TRBV2
cdr3_aa: ASSEANSYSGNTIY

cdr3_length: 13
v_call: TRBV2
cdr3_aa: ASTEGTSLGGELF

cdr3_length: 13
v_call: TRBV7-3
cdr3_aa: ASSLGVSGRDEQF

cdr3_length: 13
v_call: TRBV5-6
cdr3_aa: ASSSAPSSYNEQF

cdr3_length: 11
v_call: TRBV27
cdr3_aa: ASSYGQEGGYT

cdr3_length: 12
v_call: TRBV19
cdr3_aa: ASNDGGGNYGYT

cdr3_length: 17
v_call: TRBV21-1
cdr3_aa: ASSPRYGELKSSYNEQF

cdr3_length: 13
v_call: TRBV19
cdr3_aa: ASSIPGRGNTEAF

cdr3_length: 13
v_call: TRBV18
cdr3_aa: ASSLGQGRTWEQY

cdr3_length: 14
v_call: TRBV5-1
cdr3_aa: ASSLPSGFSYNEQF

cdr3_length: 13
v_call: TRBV5-6
cdr3_aa: ASSEATTTNEKLF

cdr3_length: 13
v_call: TRBV9
cdr3_aa: ASSASIVSGNTIY

cdr3_length: 15
v_call: TRBV21-1
cdr3_aa: ASSKELKGLFTDTQY

cdr3_length: 14
v_call: TRBV2
cdr3_aa: ASSTSGLLYQETQY

cdr3_length: 12
v_call: TRBV7-2
cdr3_aa: ASSFGQRGTEQY

cdr3_length: 14
v_call: TRBV18
cdr3_aa: ASSEDRGLYNSPLH

cdr3_length: 14
v_call: TRBV25-1
cdr3_aa: ASSETRQVANYGYT

cdr3_length: 13
v_call: TRBV5-4
cdr3_aa: ASSEQSSYNSPLH

cdr3_length: 12
v_call: TRBV3-1/TRBV3-2
cdr3_aa: ASSGTASSYEQY

cdr3_length: 16
v_call: TRBV5-4
cdr3_aa: ASSAPSGGPTGANVLT